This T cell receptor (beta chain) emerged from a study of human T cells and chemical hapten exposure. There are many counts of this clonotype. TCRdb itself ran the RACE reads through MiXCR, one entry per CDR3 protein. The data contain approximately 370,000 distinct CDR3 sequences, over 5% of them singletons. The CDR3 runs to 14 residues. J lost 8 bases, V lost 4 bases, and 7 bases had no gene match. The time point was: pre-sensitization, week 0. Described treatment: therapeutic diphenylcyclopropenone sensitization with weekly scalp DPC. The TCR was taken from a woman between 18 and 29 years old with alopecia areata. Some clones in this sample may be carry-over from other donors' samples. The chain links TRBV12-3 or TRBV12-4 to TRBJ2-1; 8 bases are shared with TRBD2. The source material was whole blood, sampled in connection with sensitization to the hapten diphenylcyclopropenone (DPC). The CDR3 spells CASSSWELADEQFF. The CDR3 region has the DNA TGTGCCAGCAGTTCTTGGGAACTAGCGGATGAGCAGTTCTTC.